Below, 9 T cell receptor beta chains from the same sample are listed, as sequenced in a study of cytomegalovirus exposure and HLA in healthy donors. Primers: 60 Vbeta forward and 13 Jbeta reverse. Libraries were prepared by immunoSEQ multiplex PCR; TCRdb keeps only in-frame clonotypes and omits some of them. The data show about 180,000 clones, around 80% seen once. Sequences were obtained from PBMCs. The receptor source for this set is a man aged 18-30 years in good health and CMV-seronegative.

The CDR3 bases are TGTGCCAGCAGCCAAGGGGTTGGAAACACCATATATTTT. This translates into CASSQGVGNTIYF. The chain links TRBV9 to TRBJ1-3; D is perhaps TRBD1 (5 bases). This CDR3 is built from 13 residues. The ends were cut back, 4 bases at V and 3 bases at J, with 8 bases in the middle. Per the germline V gene, CDR1 is SGDLS and CDR2 is YYNGEE.

This chain links TRBV28 with TRBJ2-7; TRBD2 matches 8 bases. The ends lost 5 bases at V and 2 bases at J; junction bases unmatched: 5. The CDR3 sequence is 14 residues long. Looked up from germline, CDR1 is MDHEN and CDR2 is SYDVKM. The CDR3 sequence is CASSPSGPAYEQYF. CDR3 bases: TGTGCCAGCAGTCCTAGCGGGCCAGCCTACGAGCAGTACTTC.

This rearrangement joins TRBV30 to TRBJ2-3; D might be TRBD2 (6 bases). Germline CDR1 reads GTSNPN; CDR2 reads SVGIG (reference sequence). The CDR3 totals 15 residues. V lost 0 bases, J lost 6 bases, and 16 bases lay in between. The CDR3 loop is CAWSVSGTPWDTQYF. CDR3 DNA sequence: TGTGCCTGGAGTGTCTCCGGGACTCCATGGGATACGCAGTATTTT.

The chain links TRBV18 to TRBJ2-7; the match to TRBD1 covers 8 bases. This CDR3 has 15 amino acids. The V gene end was trimmed by 1 base and the J gene end by 7 bases; junction bases not matched to a gene: 9. Germline CDR1 KGHSH, CDR2 LQKENI. CDR3 coding DNA: TGTGCCAGCTCACCACGCGGTCAGGGGGCGAGTGAGCAGTACTTC. Translation gives CASSPRGQGASEQYF.

This chain connects TRBV7-9 to TRBJ2-1, with D tentatively TRBD2 (5 bases). The CDR3 is 18 amino acids. Trimming left V 8 bases short and J 5 bases short, with 28 bases between. The germline gives CDR1 SEHNR, CDR2 FQNEAQ (reference sequence). CDR3 DNA: TGTGCCAGCCCGCGGGTTCTGGGATCCGGAGGAGCCCACAATGAGCAGTTCTTC. It encodes CASPRVLGSGGAHNEQFF.

The chain has TRBV5-1 and TRBJ2-3, with 9 bases that match TRBD2. Germline-derived CDR1 and CDR2 are SGHRS and YFSETQ. With 4 bases clipped from V and 0 bases from J, the junction kept 6 bases outside the gene matches. The CDR3 spans 16 residues. CDR3 DNA: TGCGCCAGCAGCGTAGCGGGAGCAACTAGCACAGATACGCAGTATTTT. Translated: CASSVAGATSTDTQYF.

The chain has TRBV6-5 and TRBJ1-2; TRBD1 might be the D (6 bases). The CDR3 has 15 amino acids. V shed 8 bases and J shed 5 bases, with 21 bases lying between them. CDR1 is MNHEY, CDR2 SVGAGI, per germline. In DNA form, the CDR3 reads TGTGCCAGCCGCCCCCCGGGGGGCAGACTTTATGGCTACACCTTC. Its translation: CASRPPGGRLYGYTF.

This chain joins TRBV7-8 and TRBJ2-3, with D unclear. V dropped 2 bases and J dropped 5 bases, with 11 bases sitting between them. The germline CDR1 and CDR2 sequences are SGHVS and FQNEAQ. There are 14 residues in the CDR3. The CDR3 DNA is TGTGCCAGCAGCTTAAGAGTCCACGGAGATACGCAGTATTTT. This gives the protein CASSLRVHGDTQYF.

The chain is built from TRBV30 and TRBJ2-3; no reliable D call. Germline V gene data show CDR1 as GTSNPN and CDR2 as SVGIG (reference sequence). The CDR3 is made up of 13 amino acids. The V end lost 2 bases, the J end lost 2 bases, and 8 bases lay between the germline ends. This chain's CDR3 is CAWSRDTTDTQYF. Here the CDR3 DNA reads TGTGCCTGGAGTCGCGACACCACAGATACGCAGTATTTT.